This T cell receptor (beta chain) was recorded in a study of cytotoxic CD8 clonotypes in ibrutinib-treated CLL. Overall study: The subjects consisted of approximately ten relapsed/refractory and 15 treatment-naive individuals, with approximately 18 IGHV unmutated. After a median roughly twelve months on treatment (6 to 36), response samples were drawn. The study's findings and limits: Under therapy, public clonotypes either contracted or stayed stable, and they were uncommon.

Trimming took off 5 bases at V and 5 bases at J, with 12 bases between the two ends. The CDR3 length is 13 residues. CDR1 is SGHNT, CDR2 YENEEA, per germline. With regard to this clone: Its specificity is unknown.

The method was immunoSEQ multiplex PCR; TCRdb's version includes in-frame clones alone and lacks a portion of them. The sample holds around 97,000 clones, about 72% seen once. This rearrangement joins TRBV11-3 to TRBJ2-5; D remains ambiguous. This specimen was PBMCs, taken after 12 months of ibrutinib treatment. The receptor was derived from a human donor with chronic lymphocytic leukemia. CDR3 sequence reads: CASSNNPGETQYF. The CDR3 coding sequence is TGTGCCAGCAGCAACAACCCCGGGGAGACCCAGTACTTC.